This T cell receptor (beta chain) was identified during a study of T cells in Graves' hyperthyroidism and ophthalmopathy. From germline, CDR1 is SGHTA and CDR2 FQGNSA. Trimming stripped 1 base from V and 9 bases from J, with 22 bases between. This CDR3 comprises 17 residues. Regions amplified from RNA transcripts were the TCR beta CDR3 regions. A set of HTBI primers served as the primers for a first-round RT-PCR of the TCR CDR3. From the multiplex PCR reads, TCRdb called clonotypes with MiXCR, one entry per CDR3 protein. The sample lists around 600,000 distinct CDR3 sequences, approximately 15% occurring once. This clonotype was detected a few times. Around 9.9 ml of fresh peripheral blood supplied the PBMCs.

This sequence was found in a young woman with Graves' ophthalmopathy. The genes are TRBV7-2 and TRBJ1-5; no clear D gene. Material for sequencing was blood. For the CDR3, the DNA is TGTGCCAGCAGCTTAGGCGCGTTTTCTTCCACGAGCCGGCCCCAGCATTTT. Protein sequence: CASSLGAFSSTSRPQHF.